This T cell receptor beta chain emerged from a study of cytomegalovirus exposure and HLA in healthy donors (dated by TCRdb to 2017 to 2019). With regard to the full study: An earlier analysis of approximately 600 of the donors reported 250 to 300 Gb of sequence data and some 100 million unique TCR beta sequences from roughly 200 million T cells. Around 320 gigabases of sequencing data and tens of millions of unique TCR sequences were included in an early release covering about 700 HLA-typed donors. Among the roughly 400 genotyped donors, around 81% belonged to the genetic ancestry cluster associated with self-reported Caucasian donors. The aim of the study was to test whether cataloging public T cell receptors could identify signatures of past pathogen exposure. The study used immunosequencing to profile the T cell repertoires of approximately 630 subjects and linked those repertoires to cytomegalovirus serostatus. In addition to the first cohort of roughly 670 subjects, a separate validation cohort of approximately 130 different subjects was used. The study combined high-throughput TCR immunosequencing, statistical association of individual TCRs with disease status, and machine learning to predict cytomegalovirus infection status. A later analysis re-examined previously published TCR beta repertoires from about 700 donors and added high-resolution HLA genotyping to investigate patterns of TCR occurrence. In the later analysis, no new phenotypic data were used to find candidate immune exposures; instead, reliance was placed on TCR beta sequences and their occurrence across donors. In an earlier analysis of more than 550 of the donors, high-throughput TCR beta sequencing was used to judge whether each TCR beta V gene segment behaved as functional or pseudogenic. Donor age, sex, ethnicity and CMV serostatus were compiled alongside the repertoire data. A later genetic analysis took genome-wide SNP genotypes for about 65% of the 666 donors and used that subset as a discovery cohort. Every discovery cohort repertoire had been produced on one sequencing platform. Class I and class II HLA loci were covered by the typing at four-digit resolution. The number of typed donors differed by locus: roughly 620-640 for A, B, C, DRB1 and DQB1; 500 to 550 for DQA1; around 610 for DPA1; and some 430 for DPB1. Four or five DR-DQ haplotypes were handled as single units for association and clustering, since linkage in the cohort was strong. Among some 400 genotyped donors of the cohort, an average of approximately 200,000 unique TCR beta nucleotide sequences was sequenced per donor, of which roughly 17% were non-productive.

Turning to this clone: Its specific antigen is unknown. No qualities accompany the bases; no much larger clone lies one base away.

The cohort was made up of 666 healthy bone marrow donors. At the time of sampling, all cohort members were nominally healthy, though unrecorded immune exposures were likely present. The donor tested CMV seronegative and was one of the 352 seronegative cohort members. A peripheral blood sample was collected from each donor, and TCR beta sequencing was performed on peripheral blood mononuclear cells. The Qiagen DNeasy Blood Extraction Kit was used to extract genomic DNA from the blood cell samples. Receptors were amplified or captured by the immunoSEQ multiplex PCR assay. For the multiplex PCR, a mixture combining 60 forward primers for TCR Vbeta segments and 13 reverse primers for TCR Jbeta segments was used. A multiplex PCR assay on genomic DNA amplified the CDR3 region of rearranged TCR beta genes. The amplified TCR beta libraries were sequenced on the Illumina HiSeq System as 87-base-pair reads. The authors' pipeline ran thus. A later analysis tallied 80 million to 95 million unique TCR beta chains across the roughly 610 repertoires, and around 9.9 million of those chains were shared by two or more donors. Raw reads were error-corrected and collapsed into unique sequences by a nearest-neighbor algorithm in which closely related sequences were merged to remove PCR and sequencing errors. CDR3 sequences were aligned to IMGT reference sequences to assign V, D and J gene segments. Each retained sequence needed at least a six-nucleotide match to both a V gene segment and a J gene segment. Rearrangements were called productive when the CDR3 lacked stop codons and stayed in frame with V and J; all others were non-productive. CDR3 was defined according to IMGT convention as the region running from the second conserved V-encoded cysteine to the conserved J-encoded phenylalanine. The earlier analysis of some 550 of the donors excluded any sequence lacking an unambiguous match to a single V gene segment. In an earlier analysis of 450 to 700 of the donors, V segments were called functional above 56.7% productive rearrangements and were called segregating when the between-donor standard deviation exceeded 5%. A statistical classification framework was built to diagnose cytomegalovirus status from the catalog of TCR beta chain sequences. In a later analysis, TCR nucleotide sequences were compared against IMGT/GENE-DB human TR gene sequences so that V and J genes could be assigned. In a later analysis, CDR3 sequences and most-parsimonious VDJ recombination scenarios were assigned using the TCRdist pipeline. A later analysis defined each TCR beta chain by its CDR3 amino acid sequence plus V-gene family, and excluded reads lacking a unique V-gene family. In a later analysis, 450 to 600 highly shared, low-generation-probability nucleotide sequences were removed to address suspected cross-contamination and a sequencing artifact. A later analysis calculated a clonal expansion index for each public chain from normalized within-repertoire ranks of inferred template counts. A later analysis computed generation probabilities with a VDJ recombination model fitted to out-of-frame rearrangements, and checked the results against IGoR. A later analysis scored TCR-TCR, TCR-HLA and TCR-CMV co-occurrence with hypergeometric tests, applying a repertoire-size bias correction to TCR pairs. To estimate false discovery rates, a later analysis permuted the HLA or CMV assignments 20 times. A later analysis grouped co-occurring TCRs with DBSCAN, adding TCRdist sequence similarity when clustering within HLA-allele-positive subsets. For co-occurrence clustering, repertoires with fewer than 30,000 or more than 120,000 public chains were excluded, along with five repertoires with anomalous nucleotide sharing. The immuneACCESS repertoire file appears here via TCRdb, limited to in-frame rearrangements. These files lack a portion of the clones; in checked studies, under half of the deficit traces to unresolved V genes, and the cause of the others is not known. V and J calls and clone size are copied from that table; D and trimming were computed from the DNA. Within this sample are 250,000 to 350,000 clones, with 80% of them counted one time only. Roughly 0.31% of the sample rests with the top ten.

What the authors observed across the whole study: A later analysis associated 17,000 or so TCR beta sequences with specific HLA alleles at a false discovery rate of 0.05. A few of the identified cytomegalovirus-associated TCR beta chains were confirmed in vitro to be specific for cytomegalovirus antigens. A later analysis found that most CMV-associated TCR beta chains appeared HLA-restricted, with HLA associations seemingly driven largely by CMV exposure. In a later analysis, HLA-associated TCR beta chains were found to be more clonally expanded and to have lower generation probabilities than equally common non-associated chains. This cohort had only TCR beta chains sequenced, and the lack of alpha or paired-chain data limited which features could be detected. For the cohort, immune exposure information was limited to CMV serostatus. The study listed 164 TCR beta chains as associated with cytomegalovirus. In a later genetic analysis, fewer N-insertions in productive TCRs were reported among donors in an Asian-associated ancestry cluster than the 666-donor mean. When HLA alleles, especially DR and DQ, strongly co-occurred, TCR associations were difficult to assign to individual alleles. Some 15 rarely observed V segments, including chromosome 9 orphons, were excluded from the earlier analysis of a few hundred of the donors because counts were too low. In both the original and validation cohorts, the classifier was reported to diagnose cytomegalovirus status with high specificity and sensitivity. In an earlier analysis of roughly 560 of the donors, most TCR beta V segments were observed in productive rearrangements about 90% or about 30% of the time, broadly matching IMGT annotations. The sequencing pipeline was judged likely to have produced a cluster of highly shared sequence variants as a technical artifact. A further reported finding was that TCR beta sequences accurately predicted the HLA-A and HLA-B alleles for most subjects in the first cohort. Roughly uniform sequencing depth across donors was assumed in presence/absence analyses, although this assumption may not hold. V-gene and J-gene trimming of TCR beta chains was associated with a missense DCLRE1C variant in a later genetic analysis, and the association was replicated in an independent cohort. Because some donors lacked HLA typing at each locus, the association tests relied only on the typed subset. While some public TCRs were present in many individuals, most TCR sequences turned up only very rarely across donors. Correlated functional status among segregating V segments might be attributable to linkage disequilibrium, but an unknown experimental factor could not be ruled out. According to a later analysis, TCR association rates differed among HLA loci, with DRB1 alleles showing the most associated TCRs and HLA-C alleles showing the fewest. Several of the top co-occurrence clusters appeared to be linked to parvovirus B19, influenza, CMV and Epstein-Barr virus, according to a later analysis. The authors suggested that the approach could potentially be generalized to other disease states and immunological phenotypes.

The sequenced sample consisted of PBMCs. This receptor was obtained from a girl between 2 and 10 years old in good health and CMV-seronegative.

The nucleotide sequence reads TGTGCCTACACTGCGGGGGCTTACAATCAGCCCCAGCATTTT. Its product reads: CAYTAGAYNQPQHF. This chain joins TRBV19 to TRBJ1-5; TRBD1 is possibly the D segment (6 matching bases). The germline V gene encodes CDR1 LNHDA and CDR2 SQIVND (reference sequence). V sheds 11 bases and J sheds 3 bases, leaving 17 bases between their ends. Including cysteine and phenylalanine, the CDR3 has 14 amino acids. The sequence is cut down to CDR3 DNA, 42 bases in frame from base 1.